This T cell receptor beta chain came from a study of T cell changes during pregnancy in multiple sclerosis (dated by TCRdb to between 2017 and 2020). The study in broad terms: The study examined how the T cell repertoire changed over the course of pregnancy in women with multiple sclerosis.

From the cysteine up to the phenylalanine, the CDR3 has a length of 11 residues. Only the CDR3 portion is preserved as DNA: 33 bases, with reading frame beginning at the first base. From a lookup of the germline V gene (reference sequence), CDR1 and CDR2 are GTSNPN and SVGIG. V is reduced by 5 bases and J by 6 bases, leaving a spacing of 10 bases between them. The method behind the library was the immunoSEQ multiplex PCR assay. TCRdb stores this immuneACCESS table with in-frame sequences only. Part of the clones is absent; in the studies checked, under half of the shortfall reflects unresolved V genes, and no reason is known for the rest. In this sample the table shows about 58,000 clones, about 90% of which occur a single time. 0.4% to 0.55% of the sample is held by the ten biggest clonotypes. As concerns this clone: Its antigen target is currently unknown. Base qualities are missing; no much larger clone stands one base away.

The V and J genes are TRBV30 and TRBJ1-1, with no confidently assigned D gene. Material: CD4+ T cells from peripheral blood mononuclear cells, obtained after pregnancy. This receptor was identified in a female donor in good health, enrolled as a control in a pregnancy study. The DNA sequence is as follows: TGTGCCTGGGATCAAGGAGCTGAAGCTTTCTTT. Its translation reads: CAWDQGAEAFF. With the portions outside the CDR3 filled from the reference TRBV30 and TRBJ1-1 genes, the complete variable region becomes SQTIHQWPATLVQPVGSPLSLECTVEGTSNPNLYWYRQAAGRGLQLLFYSVGIGQISSEVPQNLSASRPQDRQFILSSKKLLLSDSGFYLCAWDQGAEAFFGQGTRLTVV.